This T cell receptor beta chain was recovered during a study of blood T cell dynamics during melanoma immunotherapy (dated by TCRdb to 2020 to 2021). Study-level background: All patients had metastatic melanoma and were given first-line pembrolizumab or nivolumab plus ipilimumab as standard of care in the United Kingdom. Peripheral T cell receptor repertoires of metastatic melanoma patients were profiled before and after one cycle of checkpoint inhibitor therapy to find early correlates of response. Consecutive patients formed a training cohort, and a further independent group of patients from the same centre was pooled into an external validation set.

Every bulk PBMC sample was loaded with the same fixed amount of 350 ng of DNA. TCR beta CDR3 sequences were amplified from genomic DNA using the immunoSEQ TCRb Assay kit according to manufacturer instructions. The KAPA Library Quantification Kit for Illumina platforms was used to quantify the pooled libraries by qPCR. Pooled libraries were clustered at about 0.6-1.2 pM and sequenced on an Illumina NextSeq 500. In the authors' own workflow: Analysis of the TCR data relied on immunoSEQ ANALYZER and the R LymphoSeq package. A rearrangement efficiency score was calculated as productive divided by the sum of productive and non-productive CDR3 sequences. Within each patient, timepoints were compared pairwise for clonality, measured with the Gini coefficient, and for diversity, measured with the Renyi index at alpha=1. Clonal relatedness, based on an edit distance of 3, and repertoire similarity, based on the Bhattacharyya coefficient, were both computed in LymphoSeq. To classify response, a linear discriminant analysis based on week-3 changes in clonality and diversity was built with the R MASS and caret packages. This immuneACCESS table, as held by TCRdb, lists in-frame sequences with V and J called but not all clones. Of the missing ones, under half trace to an unresolved V gene in checked studies; the others have no known cause. D and trimming were read from the DNA, whereas the V and J calls and clone size are those reported in that table. This sample comprises 6,000 to 8,000 clones, around 80% of them detected only once. In total, the top ten clones hold around 27% of the sample.

General study outcomes and caveats: A bifurcated reorganization of the PBMC repertoire at W3, with increased clonality or increased diversity, was observed in patients who later achieved disease control, unlike in progressors. Whether the T cell clones behind the repertoire changes were melanoma-specific or instead reflected general immune activation was something the study could not determine. The relatively small sample size was acknowledged as a potential limitation on generalization of the results.

Note on this clone: Its binding antigen is unknown. Base qualities are not at hand, and no much larger clone is one base apart.

V sheds 4 bases and J sheds 1 base, leaving 13 bases between their ends. The CDR3 goes from the cysteine to the phenylalanine over 15 residues. The only DNA kept is the CDR3, 45 bases in frame from the first base. Looking up the germline V gene (reference sequence) yields CDR1 WNHNN and CDR2 SYGVQD. This specimen's time point label, per the study, means: pre-treatment baseline. Blood samples were collected before treatment (T0) and at week 3 (W3), after the first cycle of checkpoint blockade. Except for a couple of patients with rapid clinical progression, response was assessed 12 weeks after the first infusion by RECIST 1.1; disease control meant complete response, partial response or stable disease. Patients were not eligible if they had prior systemic cancer treatment, concomitant immunosuppressant therapy or synchronous other active malignancies. Both bulk PBMC and plasma cell-free DNA were sequenced for TCR beta so that circulating cells and T cell turnover could be tracked. PBMC were isolated from blood with Lymphoprep and SepMate tubes, followed by red cell lysis. QIAamp DNA Blood Mini kits were used to extract DNA from PBMC and sorted T cell subsets.

The receptor's source is a human donor with melanoma. Specimen: blood, collected from a patient treated with checkpoint blockade. The chain is assembled from TRBV10-1 and TRBJ1-1; no D gene is confidently identified. Here the CDR3 is given as CASSGSGSRNTEAFF. The sequence in DNA is TGCGCCAGCAGTGGATCCGGTAGTCGGAACACTGAAGCTTTCTTT.